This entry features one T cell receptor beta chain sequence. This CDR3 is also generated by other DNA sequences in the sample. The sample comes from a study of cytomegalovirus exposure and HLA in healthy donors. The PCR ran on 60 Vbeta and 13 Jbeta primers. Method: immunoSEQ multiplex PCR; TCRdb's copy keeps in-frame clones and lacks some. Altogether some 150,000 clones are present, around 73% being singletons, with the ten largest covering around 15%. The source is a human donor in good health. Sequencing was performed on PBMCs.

The CDR3 spells CASSQTQASTDTQYF. The CDR3 DNA sequence: TGTGCCAGCAGCCAAACTCAGGCTAGCACAGATACGCAGTATTTT. This chain uses TRBV5-4 with TRBJ2-3; D call uncertain. The length of the CDR3 is 15 residues. Trimming took 4 bases from V and 0 from J, leaving 12 bases between them. The germline V gene has CDR1 SGHNT and CDR2 YYREEE (reference sequence).